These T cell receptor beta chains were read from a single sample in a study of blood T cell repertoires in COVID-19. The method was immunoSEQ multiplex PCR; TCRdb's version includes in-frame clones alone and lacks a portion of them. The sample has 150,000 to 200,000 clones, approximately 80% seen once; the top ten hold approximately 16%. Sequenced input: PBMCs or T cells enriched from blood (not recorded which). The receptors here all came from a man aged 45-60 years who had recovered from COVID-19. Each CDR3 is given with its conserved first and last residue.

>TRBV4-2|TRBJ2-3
CASSQDPWGDGPDTQYF
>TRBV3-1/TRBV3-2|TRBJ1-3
CASSQDRGYGNTIYF
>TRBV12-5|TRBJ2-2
CASGAFGTGANTGELFF
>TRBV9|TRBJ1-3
CASSFGTGDAGNTIYF
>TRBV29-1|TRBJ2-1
CSGSKGQNNEQFF
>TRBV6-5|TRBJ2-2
CASRQGEVGELFF
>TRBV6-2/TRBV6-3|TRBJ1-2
CASSSGLGYTF
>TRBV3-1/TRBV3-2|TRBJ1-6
CASRDTGVNSPLHF
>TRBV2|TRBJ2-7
CASSRQRYSYEQYF
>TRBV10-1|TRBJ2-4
CASSEGKLTGPVGGADKNIQYF
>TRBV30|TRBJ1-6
CAWSVQRIRSYNSPLHF
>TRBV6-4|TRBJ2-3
CASSDGTSGGADTQYF
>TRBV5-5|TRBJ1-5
CASSRDGQSNQPQHF
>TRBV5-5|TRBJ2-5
CASSQGQGAFIVTQYF
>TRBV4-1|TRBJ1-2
CASSQGEDYGYTF
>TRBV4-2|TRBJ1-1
CASSHWDRGEAFF
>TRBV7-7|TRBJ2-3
CASSSDSSRGDTQYF
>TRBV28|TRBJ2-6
CASSLYGQGSSGANVLTF
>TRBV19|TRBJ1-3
CASSIGLTVGSGNTIYF
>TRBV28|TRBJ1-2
CASSPPHQGFIYGYTF
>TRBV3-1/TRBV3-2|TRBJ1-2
CASSWAGSNYGYTF
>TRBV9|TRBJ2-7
CASSATSGGYYEQYF
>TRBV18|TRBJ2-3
CASSLLTGSTDTQYF
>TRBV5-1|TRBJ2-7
CASSLGLAGLVPYEQYF
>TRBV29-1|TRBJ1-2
CSVGSGGAGYTF
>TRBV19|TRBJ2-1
CASRALAGGFNEQFF
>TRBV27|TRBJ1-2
CASSTRDRGFYGYTF
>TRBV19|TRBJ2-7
CASSDEGRYEQYF
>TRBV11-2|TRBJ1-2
CASSGRGYGYTF
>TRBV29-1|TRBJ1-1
CSVKEGEAFF
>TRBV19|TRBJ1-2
CASSSIGGNYGYTF
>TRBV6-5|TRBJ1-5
CASSSARRGLNQPQHF
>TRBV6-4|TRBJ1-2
CASRKIDRGDYGYTF
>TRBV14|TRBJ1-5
CASSQRGDLPQHF
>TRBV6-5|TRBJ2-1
CASRTGGLNEQFF
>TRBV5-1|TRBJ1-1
CASSLKGGSTEAFF
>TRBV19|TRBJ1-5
CASSRDRGLGQPQHF
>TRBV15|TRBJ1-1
CATSRVARSNTEAFF
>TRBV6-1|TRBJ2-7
CASSERGQGGSYEQYF
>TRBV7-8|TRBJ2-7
CASSSPGLAGGRSYEQYF
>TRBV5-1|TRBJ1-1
CASSLVGGGEAFF
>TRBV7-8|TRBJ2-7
CASRSSVTYEQYF
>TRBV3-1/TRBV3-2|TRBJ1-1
CASTPGVGTEAFF
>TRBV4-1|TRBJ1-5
CASSQEAGGLNQPQHF
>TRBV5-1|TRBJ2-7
CASSQRTSGVHEQYF
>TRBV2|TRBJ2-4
CASSDRQTKNIQYF
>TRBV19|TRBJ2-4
CASRLGQADIQYF
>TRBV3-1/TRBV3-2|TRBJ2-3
CASSFYTDTQYF
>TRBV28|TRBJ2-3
CASAKSGGTDTQYF
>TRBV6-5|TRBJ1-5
CASSSTGNSNQPQHF
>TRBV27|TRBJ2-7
CASSYLAGQDVSYEQYF
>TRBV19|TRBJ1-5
CASTPNRDRNSNQPQHF
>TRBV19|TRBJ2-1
CASSPRGSSYNEQFF